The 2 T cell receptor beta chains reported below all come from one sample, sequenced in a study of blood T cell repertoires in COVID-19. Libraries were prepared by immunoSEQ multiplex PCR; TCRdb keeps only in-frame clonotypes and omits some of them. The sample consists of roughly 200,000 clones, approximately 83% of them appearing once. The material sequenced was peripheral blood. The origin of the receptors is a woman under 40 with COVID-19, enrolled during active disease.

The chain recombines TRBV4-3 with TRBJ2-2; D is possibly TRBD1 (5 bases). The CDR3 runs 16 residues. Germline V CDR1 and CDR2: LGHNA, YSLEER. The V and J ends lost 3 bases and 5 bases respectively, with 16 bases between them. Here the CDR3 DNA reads TGCGCCAGCAGCCATTCCGTACCAGGGCTAACCGGGGAGCTGTTTTTT. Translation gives CASSHSVPGLTGELFF.

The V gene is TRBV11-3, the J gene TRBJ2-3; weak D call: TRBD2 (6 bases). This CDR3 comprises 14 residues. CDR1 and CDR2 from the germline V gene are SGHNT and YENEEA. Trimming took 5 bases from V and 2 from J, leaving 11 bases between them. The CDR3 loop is CASSLTGVTDTQYF. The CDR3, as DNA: TGTGCCAGCAGCCTTACGGGGGTCACAGATACGCAGTATTTT.